The sample holds a few counts of the clone carrying this T cell receptor beta chain. Its antigen remains unidentified. These data are taken from a study of T cell responses to AZD1222 COVID-19 vaccine. Study-level results: Vaccine-associated CD4 TCRs spanned spike, dominant at 160-218 and 743-854. White British people made up most donors, females outnumbered males, and clonal diversity was possibly underestimated.

Trimming took 1 base from V and 0 from J, leaving 7 bases between them. The CDR3 has 15 amino acids. CDR1 and CDR2 from the germline V gene are SGHTA and FQGNSA. Profiled with immunoSEQ multiplex PCR; TCRdb holds only in-frame clones, not every one. The sample lists some 83,000 clones, 89% seen once, with approximately 5% in the top ten. Sequencing used peripheral blood, obtained 28 days after the second AZD1222 dose. V gene TRBV7-2 combines with J gene TRBJ1-3; no clear D. This receptor was obtained from an adult who received the AZD1222 COVID-19 vaccine. CDR3: CASSLGPISGNTIYF. The CDR3 DNA sequence: TGTGCCAGCAGCTTAGGCCCGATCTCTGGAAACACCATATATTTT. Filled out from reference TRBV7-2 and TRBJ1-3, the complete variable domain reads GAGVSQSPSNKVTEKGKDVELRCDPISGHTALYWYRQSLGQGLEFLIYFQGNSAPDKSGLPSDRFSAERTGGSVSTLTIQRTQQEDSAVYLCASSLGPISGNTIYFGEGSWLTVV.